The T cell receptor beta chain described here comes from a study of response to subunit inactivated influenza vaccine. The study's findings and limits: Each seasonal influenza vaccination, the authors suggested, recruits few new T cells.

The CDR3 sequence is 16 residues long. Germline V gene sequence: CDR1 SGHDT, CDR2 YYEEEE. The V gene lost 2 bases and the J gene lost 1 base, with 15 bases spanning the gap. TCRdb redid the calling of the RT-PCR reads with MiXCR, one entry per CDR3 protein. Among 400,000 to 650,000 distinct CDR3 sequences listed, approximately 7.7% were seen once. This clonotype has a handful of counts. Its antigen remains unknown. The source is a man aged 50-75 years who received an inactivated influenza vaccine. The material was PBMCs from blood, obtained about 24 months after vaccination. The chain combines TRBV5-6 with TRBJ2-5; possible D gene TRBD1, 6 bases. Written as DNA, the CDR3 is TGTGCCAGCAGCTTCTTTACAGGGCGAAGCCAAGAGACCCAGTACTTC. Its translation: CASSFFTGRSQETQYF.